This TCR beta chain was retrieved from a study of T cell responses to AZD1222 COVID-19 vaccine. Study results and limitations: None of the repertoires were sampled until the peak T cell response had passed. After two AZD1222 doses, spike-specific TCR breadth and depth rose versus day 0.

Produced via immunoSEQ multiplex PCR; TCRdb's table is partial and in-frame only. The profile shows 90,000 to 130,000 clones, around 84% of them singletons. This clone turned up a few times. Its antigen is undetermined. The V end was cut by 1 base, the J end by 0 bases, with 10 bases between. Germline loops: CDR1 SGHRS, CDR2 YFSETQ. The CDR3 extends over 15 amino acids. This sequence joins TRBV5-1 and TRBJ2-5, with a weak D call TRBD2 (7 bases). Sequencing used peripheral blood, obtained on day 0 of AZD1222 vaccination. This sequence was found in an adult in good health. The CDR3 DNA sequence: TGCGCCAGCAGCTTGACAGGGAGGGACCAAGAGACCCAGTACTTC. As protein: CASSLTGRDQETQYF.